Given below is one TCR beta chain in context. The sample comes from a study of Ad26.COV2.S vaccination and SARS-CoV-2 variants. Treatment noted: roughly 18 received Ad26.COV2.S at low or high dose, single or two shots; 5 received placebo; per-sample allocation not given. Day 63 after the first injection of vaccine or placebo was the sampling time. Sequencing was performed with immunoSEQ multiplex PCR; in TCRdb, only in-frame clones are kept and a portion is missing. The sample consists of about 440,000 clones, 90% of them appearing once. Trimming removed 6 bases at V and 7 bases at J, with 10 bases between. The CDR3 runs to 11 residues.

The origin of this receptor is a person between 18 and 65 years old who received the Ad26.COV2.S COVID-19 vaccine or a placebo. The chain couples TRBV12-3 or TRBV12-4 to TRBJ2-7, with D perhaps TRBD2 (6 bases). The source material was peripheral blood, sampled in a trial of Ad26.COV2.S vaccine versus placebo. The CDR3 nucleotides are TGTGCCAGCAGGGGCGGGATTGAGCAGTACTTC. Its protein is CASRGGIEQYF.